This T cell receptor (beta chain) is from a study of blood T cells in healthy people across ages. This CDR3 spans 15 amino acids. V lost 1 base, J lost 4 bases, and 13 bases lay in between. In germline, CDR1 is MGHRA, CDR2 YSYEKL. The authors ran a second PCR of about 6 to 11 cycles using a sample-barcoded 5' primer and a J-beta primer mix. Each cDNA molecule was tagged by a template-switch adaptor that had 12 random nucleotides. MiXCR was run by TCRdb on the 5' RACE reads, yielding one entry per CDR3 protein. Among approximately 1.5 million distinct CDR3 sequences, roughly 43% were seen once, and the ten largest hold more than 4%. Regarding the study as a whole: Naive CD4+ cells and diversity were both higher in long-lived donors than in aged donors.

As for this clonotype: As yet, its antigen is unknown.

The chain uses TRBV4-1 and TRBJ1-1, with D possibly TRBD1 on 5 matching bases. This TCR was sampled from a woman younger than 35 in good health. Sequencing was performed on blood. In nucleotides, the CDR3 is TGCGCCAGCAGCCAAGCGCGGGGGAAAGGCACTGAAGCTTTCTTT. The encoded protein is CASSQARGKGTEAFF.